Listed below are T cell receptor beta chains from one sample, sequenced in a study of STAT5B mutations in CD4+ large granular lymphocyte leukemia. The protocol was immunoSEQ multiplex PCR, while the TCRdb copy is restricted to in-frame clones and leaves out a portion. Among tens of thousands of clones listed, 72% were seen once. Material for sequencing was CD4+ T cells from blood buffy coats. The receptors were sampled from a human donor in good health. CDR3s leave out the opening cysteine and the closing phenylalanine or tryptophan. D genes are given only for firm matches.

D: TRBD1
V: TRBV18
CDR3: ASSPTGAINSPLH

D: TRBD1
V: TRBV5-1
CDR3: ASSPGTGGTEAF

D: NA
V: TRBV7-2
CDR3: ASSFRNYGYT

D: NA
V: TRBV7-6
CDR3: ASSLQEGGGYEQY

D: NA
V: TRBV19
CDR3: ASSGGPDYGYT

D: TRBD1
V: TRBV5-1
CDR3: ASSLTGTGNTEAF

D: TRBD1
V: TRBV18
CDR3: ASSQRQGRETEAF

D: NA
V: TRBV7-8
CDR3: ASSLVGGGHGDTQY

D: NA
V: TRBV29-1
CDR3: SVGQGVAEAF

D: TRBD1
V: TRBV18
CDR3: ASSHEGQGGISEQY

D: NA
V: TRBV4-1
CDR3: ASSQKLGPSTDTQY

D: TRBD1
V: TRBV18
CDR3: ASSLGTGRVRNYEQY

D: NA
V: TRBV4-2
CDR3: ASSQDRDSPLH

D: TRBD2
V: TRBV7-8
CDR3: ASSLAMASGGTYEQY

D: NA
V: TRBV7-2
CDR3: ASSLSGNTIY

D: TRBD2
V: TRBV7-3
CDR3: AGRSGIISGANVLT

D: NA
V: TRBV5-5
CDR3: ASSLELRGYQPQH

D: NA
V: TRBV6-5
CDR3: ASSHPASTDTQY

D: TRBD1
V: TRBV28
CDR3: ASSFWGQGAGDTDTQY

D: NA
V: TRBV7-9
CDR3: ASSLAQGSKAYEQY

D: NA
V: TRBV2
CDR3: ASSEEGHNQPQH

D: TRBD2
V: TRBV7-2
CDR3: ASSSAGGRRTF

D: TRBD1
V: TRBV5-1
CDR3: ASSEGTGGTYEQY

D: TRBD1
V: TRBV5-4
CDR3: ASSSRGSTEAF

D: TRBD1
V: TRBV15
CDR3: ATSRDLATGESGYT

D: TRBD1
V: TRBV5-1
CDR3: ASSQVGDSSYNEQF